A selection of T cell receptor beta chains follows, all from one sample in a study of spatial heterogeneity in lung cancer. One entry per CDR3 protein, called by TCRdb with MiXCR from the 5' RACE reads. The sample holds about 15,000 distinct CDR3 sequences; under 8% are singletons and the top ten take approximately 8.7%. The sample consisted of lung tumor tissue, taken at surgery. The receptors here all came from a male donor with early-stage non-small cell lung cancer. The CDR3 runs from the conserved cysteine through the conserved F or W. D genes are given only for firm matches. The listing skips clone size in some rows; elsewhere it reads once, few, many or a size class.

TRBJ2-3 | - | TRBV20-1 | - | TGCAGTGCTAGTAACAGCTTCACAGATACGCAGTATTTT | CSASNSFTDTQYF
TRBJ1-4 | - | TRBV11-2 | - | TGTGCCAGCAGCTTAGATCGGGTGCCCGACGAAAAACTGTTTTTT | CASSLDRVPDEKLFF
TRBJ2-3 | - | TRBV6-5 | - | TGTGCCAGCAGTACCCTCGGGACGGGTGGGACAGATACGCAGTATTTT | CASSTLGTGGTDTQYF
TRBJ2-1 | - | TRBV5-4 | TRBD2 | TGTGCCAGCAGCGTCACTAGCGGGTCCTACAATGAGCAGTTCTTC | CASSVTSGSYNEQFF
TRBJ2-3 | many | TRBV7-2 | TRBD2 | TGTGCCAGCAGCTTAAACCGCCTAGCGGGGCTATACACAGATACGCAGTATTTT | CASSLNRLAGLYTDTQYF
TRBJ2-3 | - | TRBV7-2 | TRBD2 | TGTGCCAGCAGCAGACTAGCGGGGGGCCGGGATACGCAGTATTTT | CASSRLAGGRDTQYF
TRBJ2-2 | many | TRBV11-2 | TRBD1 | TGTGCCAGCAGCATCGGACAGGCAAACACCGGGGAGCTGTTTTTT | CASSIGQANTGELFF
TRBJ1-1 | many | TRBV7-9 | - | TGTGCCAGCAGATATTTCCAGAACACTGAAGCTTTCTTT | CASRYFQNTEAFF
TRBJ1-2 | few | TRBV12-3/TRBV12-4 | - | TGTGCCAGCAGTTTGAAGTCACTCTATGGCTACACCTTC | CASSLKSLYGYTF
TRBJ2-1 | - | TRBV6-4 | TRBD2 | TGTGCCAGCAGCCGGAGGCGTAGCGGGGGGGGGACCTACAATGAGCAGTTCTTC | CASSRRRSGGGTYNEQFF
TRBJ1-3 | medium-sized | TRBV12-3/TRBV12-4 | - | TGTGCCAGCAGTTTTACACCGGGAGTTGGAAACACCATATATTTT | CASSFTPGVGNTIYF
TRBJ2-3 | many | TRBV11-2 | TRBD2 | TGTGCCAGCAGCCTTAGCGGGGGATACACAGATACGCAGTATTTT | CASSLSGGYTDTQYF
TRBJ1-2 | medium-sized | TRBV4-1 | - | TGCGCCAGCAGCCACTCCCAACACTTAAACTATGGCTACACCTTC | CASSHSQHLNYGYTF
TRBJ1-5 | - | TRBV6-1 | - | TGTGCCAGCAGCTTCGATTTGAGGGGTCAGCCCCAGCATTTT | CASSFDLRGQPQHF
TRBJ1-2 | many | TRBV11-2 | - | TGTGCCAGCAGTTTAAACGGGGGCCTAGGGGCCTATGGCTACACCTTC | CASSLNGGLGAYGYTF
TRBJ2-5 | medium-sized | TRBV6-2/TRBV6-3 | - | TGTGCCAGCAGCCACCCCCCCCAAGAGACCCAGTACTTC | CASSHPPQETQYF
TRBJ2-5 | many | TRBV11-2 | TRBD2 | TGTGCCAGCAGCTTACGGACTAGCGGGGCCCAAGAGACCCAGTACTTC | CASSLRTSGAQETQYF
TRBJ2-2 | many | TRBV9 | TRBD2 | TGTGCCAGCAGGCCGGCAGCGGGGGGTAACACCGGGGAGCTGTTTTTT | CASRPAAGGNTGELFF
TRBJ2-1 | many | TRBV10-1 | - | TGCGCCAGCAGCCAGGGGGGGAGTGAGCAGTTCTTC | CASSQGGSEQFF
TRBJ1-1 | few | TRBV7-2 | - | TGTGCCAGCACCGGGCAGATGAACACTGAAGCTTTCTTT | CASTGQMNTEAFF
TRBJ1-2 | large | TRBV20-1 | - | TGCAGTGCTATCCCTCCGGGAATCGCGTGGGGCTACACCTTC | CSAIPPGIAWGYTF
TRBJ1-1 | few | TRBV30 | - | TGTGCCTGGAGAATAGGAGAGAACACTGAAGCTTTCTTT | CAWRIGENTEAFF
TRBJ2-5 | - | TRBV20-1 | TRBD2 | TGCAGTGTTTCCAAAGAACCGGGACTAGCGGCGACCCAGTACTTC | CSVSKEPGLAATQYF
TRBJ1-3 | medium-sized | TRBV15 | - | TGTGCCACCCAAAGGACCTCAGCGGGAAACACCATATATTTT | CATQRTSAGNTIYF
TRBJ2-1 | many | TRBV15 | TRBD2 | TGTGCCACCAGCAGAGATAGGGGGACTAGCGGGATAGACAATGAGCAGTTCTTC | CATSRDRGTSGIDNEQFF
TRBJ2-1 | - | TRBV6-5 | - | TGTGCCAGCAGTTACCGGGGCAGGGCCTACTTC | CASSYRGRAYF
TRBJ1-1 | few | TRBV6-5 | - | TGTGCCAGCAGTCGGGGTCAGGCCCTTCGGAACACTGAAGCTTTCTTT | CASSRGQALRNTEAFF
TRBJ1-2 | many | TRBV6-1 | - | TGTGCCAGCAGTGAAGAGGGGCAGAGACTTAACTATGGCTACACCTTC | CASSEEGQRLNYGYTF
TRBJ2-3 | many | TRBV20-1 | TRBD2 | TGCAGTGCTAAGGGACTAGCGGGGGACACAGATACGCAGTATTTT | CSAKGLAGDTDTQYF
TRBJ2-6 | medium-sized | TRBV5-1 | - | TGCGCCAGCAGCTTGGGTTATGGGGTCCCTGGGGCCAACGTCCTGACTTTC | CASSLGYGVPGANVLTF
TRBJ1-2 | many | TRBV5-6 | - | TGTGCCAGCAGCTCGACAGTTAACTATGGCTACACCTTC | CASSSTVNYGYTF
TRBJ2-1 | many | TRBV9 | TRBD1 | TGTGCCAGCAGCCGACCAGGGGGCGATGAGCAGTTCTTC | CASSRPGGDEQFF
TRBJ2-5 | - | TRBV3-1 | - | TGTGCCAGCAGCCAAGCCACTGGGCAAGAGACCCAGTACTTC | CASSQATGQETQYF
TRBJ2-7 | - | TRBV20-1 | - | TGCAGTGCTAGTGGGGCAGACTACTACGAGCAGTACTTC | CSASGADYYEQYF
TRBJ2-7 | medium-sized | TRBV5-1 | - | TGCGCCAGCAGCTTGGGGCAGATACGCTACGAGCAGTACTTC | CASSLGQIRYEQYF
TRBJ1-6 | - | TRBV6-6 | - | TGTGCCAGCAGTCAAGGGAGCTATAATTCACCCCTCCACTTT | CASSQGSYNSPLHF
TRBJ2-5 | few | TRBV20-1 | - | TGCAGTGCGTCCCTCCTCCAAGAGACCCAGTACTTC | CSASLLQETQYF
TRBJ1-5 | - | TRBV4-1 | - | TGCGCCAGCAGCCGGCAGGGCCATCAGCCCCAGCATTTT | CASSRQGHQPQHF
TRBJ2-1 | - | TRBV6-5 | - | TGTGCCAGCAGGAAGTGGAAGGGACAAAAAGCCCACAATGAGCAGTTCTTC | CASRKWKGQKAHNEQFF
TRBJ1-6 | many | TRBV9 | - | TGTGCCAGCAGCGTAGACGGTTCTGGTAATTCACCCCTCCACTTT | CASSVDGSGNSPLHF
TRBJ2-1 | - | TRBV7-2 | - | TGTGCCAGCAGCACCGGATGGGGGGCGGGGAATGAGCAGTTCTTC | CASSTGWGAGNEQFF